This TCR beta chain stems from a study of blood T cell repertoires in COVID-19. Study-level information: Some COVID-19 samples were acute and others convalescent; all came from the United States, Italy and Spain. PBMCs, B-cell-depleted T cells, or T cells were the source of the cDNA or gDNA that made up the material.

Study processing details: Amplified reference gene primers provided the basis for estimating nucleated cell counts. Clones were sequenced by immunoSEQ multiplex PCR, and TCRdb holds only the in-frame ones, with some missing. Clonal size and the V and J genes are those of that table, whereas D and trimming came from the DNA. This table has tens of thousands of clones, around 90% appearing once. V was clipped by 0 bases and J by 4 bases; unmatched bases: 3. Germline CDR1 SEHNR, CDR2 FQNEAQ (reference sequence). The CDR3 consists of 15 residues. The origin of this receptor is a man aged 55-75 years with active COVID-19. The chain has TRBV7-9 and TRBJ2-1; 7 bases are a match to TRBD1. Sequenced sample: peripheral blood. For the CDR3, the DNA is TGTGCCAGCAGCTTAGCCGGGACAGTATACAATGAGCAGTTCTTC. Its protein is CASSLAGTVYNEQFF.